This paragraph covers one T cell receptor (beta chain) sequence. Its antigen remains unidentified. The sample comes from a study of vaccination and CD4 T cells after COVID-19. Points from the study as a whole: Convalescent patients' clones that were vaccine-specific were spike mono-reactive in 304 of 307 cases.

Regarding treatment: approximately nine-day PBMC culture with coronavirus spike peptide pools or control peptides (ViraFEST assay). This CDR3 is built from 14 residues. The V gene lost 5 bases and the J gene lost 4 bases, with 15 bases spanning the gap. Germline V CDR1 and CDR2: SGHAT, FQNNGV. Sequenced with the Oncomine TCR Beta short-read assay was DNA taken from cultured CD4+ T cells. TCRdb re-analysed the PCR reads in MiXCR, keeping a single row per CDR3 protein. The table lists approximately 15,000 distinct CDR3 sequences, about 59% of them singletons, with about a fifth in the top ten. Sequencing used CD4+ T cells from blood, cultured in vitro, obtained before SARS-CoV-2 vaccination. This sequence joins TRBV11-2 and TRBJ2-7; tentatively, D is TRBD2 (5 bases). This receptor was taken from a human donor who had recovered from COVID-19. In nucleotides, the CDR3 is TGTGCCAGCAGCCCGGGATTTTTAAGTTACGAGCAGTACTTC. Translating gives CASSPGFLSYEQYF.